The clone carrying this T cell receptor (beta chain) was seen a handful of times. Its antigen is currently unknown. This sample is drawn from a study of cytomegalovirus exposure and HLA in healthy donors. Study-wide results and caveats: Reports state that TCR beta sequences accurately predicted most subjects' HLA-A and HLA-B alleles. Cytomegalovirus status was reportedly diagnosed by the classifier with high specificity and sensitivity. Reportedly, fewer N-insertions than the 666-donor mean appeared in an Asian-associated ancestry cluster in a later analysis.

CDR3 size: 19 residues. Per germline, CDR1 MGHRA and CDR2 YSYEKL. Losses at the gene ends were 2 bases for V and 3 bases for J; bases not matched to a gene: 11. Researchers ran the PCR with 60 Vbeta and 13 Jbeta primers. Here immunoSEQ multiplex PCR was the method, and the copy in TCRdb shows in-frame clones only, minus some. The data show some 170,000 clones, with 81% seen just once and 4% to 5% held by the top ten. Material: PBMCs. The clonotype originates from a woman aged 18-29 years in good health and CMV-seropositive. The rearrangement joins TRBV4-1 to TRBJ2-1; 12 nucleotides match TRBD2. CDR3 nucleotide sequence: TGCGCCAGCAGCCAACTGGGGCTAGCGGGGGGGCCGGACTACAATGAGCAGTTCTTC. It yields the protein CASSQLGLAGGPDYNEQFF.